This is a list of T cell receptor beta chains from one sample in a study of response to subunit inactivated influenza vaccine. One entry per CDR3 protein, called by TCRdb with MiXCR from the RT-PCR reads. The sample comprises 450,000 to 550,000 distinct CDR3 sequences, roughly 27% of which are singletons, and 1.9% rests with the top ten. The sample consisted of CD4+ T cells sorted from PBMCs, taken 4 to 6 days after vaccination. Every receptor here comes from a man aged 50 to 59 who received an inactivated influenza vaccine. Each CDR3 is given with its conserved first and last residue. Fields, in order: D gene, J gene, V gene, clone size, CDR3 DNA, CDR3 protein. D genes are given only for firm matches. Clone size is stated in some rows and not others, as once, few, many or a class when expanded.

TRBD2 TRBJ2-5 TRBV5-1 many TGCGCCAGCAGCCTATCTAGCGGGGGACAAGAGACCCAGTACTTC CASSLSSGGQETQYF
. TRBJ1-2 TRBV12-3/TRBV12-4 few TGTGCCAGCGCTGACGAGGGGCGCTATGGCTACACCTTC CASADEGRYGYTF
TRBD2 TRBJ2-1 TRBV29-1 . TGCAGCGGGCGGGGGCTAGCGGGGGCCTTAAGCTCCTACAATGAGCAGTTCTTC CSGRGLAGALSSYNEQFF
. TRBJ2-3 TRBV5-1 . TGCGCCAGCAGCTTGGCACTCTCCGGTTCAGATACGCAGTATTTT CASSLALSGSDTQYF
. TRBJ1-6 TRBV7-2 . TGTGCCAGCAGCTTCGGGACACCTTATAATTCACCCCTCCACTTT CASSFGTPYNSPLHF
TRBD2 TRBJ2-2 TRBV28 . TGTGCCACGCAGCGGGACGGCTACACCGGGGAGCTGTTTTTT CATQRDGYTGELFF
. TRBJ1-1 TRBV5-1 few TGCGCCAGCAGCTCTGGATATGGGGAGAACACTGAAGCTTTCTTT CASSSGYGENTEAFF
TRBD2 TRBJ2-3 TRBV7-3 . TGTGCCAGCAGCTTAACCGGGACTAGCGGGACCGTATTGCAGTATTTT CASSLTGTSGTVLQYF
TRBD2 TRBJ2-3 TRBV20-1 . TGCAGTGCTAGAGGGACTAGCGGGAATGCAGATACGCAGTATTTT CSARGTSGNADTQYF
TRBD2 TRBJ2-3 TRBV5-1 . TGCGCCAGCAGCTTGTGGCCCGGGGGGGCGGATACGCAGTATTTT CASSLWPGGADTQYF
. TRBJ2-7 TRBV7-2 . TGTGCCAGCAGTAACAGACTAACCTACGAGCAGTACTTC CASSNRLTYEQYF
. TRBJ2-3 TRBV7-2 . TGTGCCAGCAGCCGCATCGGGGCAGATACGCAGTATTTT CASSRIGADTQYF
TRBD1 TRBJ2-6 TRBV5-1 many TGCGCCAGCAGCCAGGGGGCTGGGGCCAACGTCCTGACTTTC CASSQGAGANVLTF
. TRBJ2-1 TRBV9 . TGTGCCAGCAGCGTAGCGGCAGGGCTGATTAATGAGCAGTTCTTC CASSVAAGLINEQFF
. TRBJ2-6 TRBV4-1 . TGCGCCAGCAGCCCCCAGGGGGGACCTGGGGCCAACGTCCTGACTTTC CASSPQGGPGANVLTF
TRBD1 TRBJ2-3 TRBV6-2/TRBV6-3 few TGTGCCAGCAGAGCCGGGACAGGGGGTCAGGATACGCAGTATTTT CASRAGTGGQDTQYF
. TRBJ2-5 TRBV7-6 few TGTGCCAGCAGCACAGGGCCGATGGAGACCCAGTACTTC CASSTGPMETQYF
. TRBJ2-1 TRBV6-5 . TGTGCCAGCAGTACAGGCCCCACCCCCCAGTTCTTC CASSTGPTPQFF
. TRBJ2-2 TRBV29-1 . TGCAGCGCCAGCGGTCATACAGGGAACACCGGGGAGCTGTTTTTT CSASGHTGNTGELFF
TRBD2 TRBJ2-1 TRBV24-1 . TGTGCCACCAGTGACTACACTAGCGGGAGGTTCAATGAGCAGTTCTTC CATSDYTSGRFNEQFF
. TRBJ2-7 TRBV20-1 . TGCAGTGCTAGAGTGGAGCGGCGAGCCTACGAGCAGTACTTC CSARVERRAYEQYF
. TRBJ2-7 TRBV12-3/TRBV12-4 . TGTGCCAGCAGGTATCGGGACGGCAGCTCCTACGAGCAGTACTTC CASRYRDGSSYEQYF
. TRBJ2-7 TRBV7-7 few TGTGCTAGCAGTCCCTCGGGAGAAGGCGGGGAGCAGTACTTC CASSPSGEGGEQYF
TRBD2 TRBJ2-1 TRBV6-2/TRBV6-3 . TGTGCCAGCACCCTACTAGCGGGAGGAGTCGATGAGCAGTTCTTC CASTLLAGGVDEQFF
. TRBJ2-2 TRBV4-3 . TGCGCCAGCAGCCAAGACCCACCGACCGGCACCGGGGAGCTGTTTTTT CASSQDPPTGTGELFF
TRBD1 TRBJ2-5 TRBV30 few TGTGCCTGGGCCAGGACAGGGGGAAAAGAGACCCAGTACTTC CAWARTGGKETQYF
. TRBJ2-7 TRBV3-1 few TGTGCCAGCAGCCCCAATTCAGGGGTTCATCTCAACGAGCAGTACTTC CASSPNSGVHLNEQYF
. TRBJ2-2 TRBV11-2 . TGTGCCAGCAGCTTATTACAGGGATACACCGGGGAGCTGTTTTTT CASSLLQGYTGELFF
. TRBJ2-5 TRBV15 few TGTGCCACCAGCAGAGATCGGTCGGACCAAGAGACCCAGTACTTC CATSRDRSDQETQYF
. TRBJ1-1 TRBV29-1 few TGCAGCGTTGCAGGGTCCACTGAAGCTTTCTTT CSVAGSTEAFF
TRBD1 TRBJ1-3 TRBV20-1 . TGCAGTGCTTCGATCGGGACAGTGGGAAACACCATATATTTT CSASIGTVGNTIYF
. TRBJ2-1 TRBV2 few TGTGCCAGCAGTGAGCTAGCTGTGATCTCCTACAATGAGCAGTTCTTC CASSELAVISYNEQFF
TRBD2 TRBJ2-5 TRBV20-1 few TGCAGTGCTACGGGACTAGCGGGGCCAGAGACCCAGTACTTC CSATGLAGPETQYF
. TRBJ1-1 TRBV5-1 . TGCGCCAGCAGCTTTAGGACGGGGAACACTGAAGCTTTCTTT CASSFRTGNTEAFF
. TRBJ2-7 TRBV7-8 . TGTGCCAGCAGCTTAGCGGGGAGCTTACGATACGAGCAGTACTTC CASSLAGSLRYEQYF
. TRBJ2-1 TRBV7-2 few TGTGCCAGCAGCCCCCAATCCGGGACGGAAAACGTGCAGTTCTTC CASSPQSGTENVQFF
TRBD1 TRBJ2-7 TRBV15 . TGTGCCACCAGCAGCTGGGACAGCTCCTACGAGCAGTACTTC CATSSWDSSYEQYF
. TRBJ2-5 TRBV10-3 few TGTGCCACCCAGGGGGGAAACGAGACCCAGTACTTC CATQGGNETQYF
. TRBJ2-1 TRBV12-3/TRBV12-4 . TGTGCCAGCAGTTTCTCCCCTGGGCGGGGATCCTACAATGAGCAGTTCTTC CASSFSPGRGSYNEQFF
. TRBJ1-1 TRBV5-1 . TGCGCCAGCAGCTTCATCACAGGGCTTAACTCTGAAGCTTTCTTT CASSFITGLNSEAFF
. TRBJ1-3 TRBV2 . TGTGCCAGCAGACCAGACCTCTCTGGAAACACCATATATTTT CASRPDLSGNTIYF
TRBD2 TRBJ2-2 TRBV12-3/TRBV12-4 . TGTGCCAGCAGTCGTGGACTAGCGCCTAACACCGGGGAGCTGTTTTTT CASSRGLAPNTGELFF
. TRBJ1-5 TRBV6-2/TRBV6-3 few TGTGCCAGCAGCTCCCTGGGACCTCCCCCCAATCAGCCCCAGCATTTT CASSSLGPPPNQPQHF
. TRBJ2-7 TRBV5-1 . TGCGCCAGCAGCCTACCAACGGGACCCCGCGAGCAGTACTTC CASSLPTGPREQYF
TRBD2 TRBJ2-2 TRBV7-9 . TGTGCCAGCAGCCAAGCGGGGTTTAACACCGGGGAGCTGTTTTTT CASSQAGFNTGELFF
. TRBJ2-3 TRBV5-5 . TGTGCCAGCAGCTTGGCCGGTAGGGGAGCAGATACGCAGTATTTT CASSLAGRGADTQYF
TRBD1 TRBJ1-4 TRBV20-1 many TGCAGTGCTGGACAGGGGAGTGAAAAACTGTTTTTT CSAGQGSEKLFF
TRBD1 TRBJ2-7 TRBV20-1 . TGCAGTGCTAGAAGACAGGGCCATTTCTACGAGCAGTACTTC CSARRQGHFYEQYF
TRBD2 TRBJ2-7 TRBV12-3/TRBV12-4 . TGTGCCAGCAGTTTAGCTAGCGGGGGTTTCGAGCAGTACTTC CASSLASGGFEQYF
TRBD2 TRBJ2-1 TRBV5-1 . TGCGCCAGCAGCTTGAGACTAGCGGGAGGGACAATTTACAATGAGCAGTTCTTC CASSLRLAGGTIYNEQFF
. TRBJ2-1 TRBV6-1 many TGTGCCAGCAGCGTAGTATTAGGGGGTAATAAAGAGCAGTTCTTC CASSVVLGGNKEQFF
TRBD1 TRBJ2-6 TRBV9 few TGTGCCAGCAGCGTAGCAAGGACAGGGGGTGGAGCAGGGGCCAACGTCCTGACTTTC CASSVARTGGGAGANVLTF